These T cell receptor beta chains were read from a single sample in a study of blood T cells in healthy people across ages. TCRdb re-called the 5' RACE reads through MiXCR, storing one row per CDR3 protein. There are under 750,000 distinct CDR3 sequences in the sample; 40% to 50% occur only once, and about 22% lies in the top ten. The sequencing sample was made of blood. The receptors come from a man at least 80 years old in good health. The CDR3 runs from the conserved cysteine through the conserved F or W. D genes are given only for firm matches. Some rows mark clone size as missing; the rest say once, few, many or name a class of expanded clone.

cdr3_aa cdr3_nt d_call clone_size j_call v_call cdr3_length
CSARSRVGEQYF TGCAGTGCTAGGTCCCGGGTTGGCGAGCAGTACTTC . . TRBJ2-7 TRBV20-1 12
CSARGMAEETQYF TGCAGTGCTAGAGGAATGGCAGAAGAGACCCAGTACTTC . . TRBJ2-5 TRBV20-1 13
CASSPNWEQFF TGTGCCAGCAGCCCCAATTGGGAGCAGTTCTTC . . TRBJ2-1 TRBV7-2 11
CSVDPPPGTSGGWQFF TGCAGCGTTGACCCCCCGCCCGGGACTAGCGGGGGTTGGCAGTTCTTC TRBD2 . TRBJ2-1 TRBV29-1 16
CASSQTGGEQYF TGTGCCAGCAGCCAAACAGGGGGAGAGCAGTACTTC TRBD1 few TRBJ2-5 TRBV6-6 12
CASSNKCTEAFF TGTGCCAGCAGTAATAAGTGCACTGAAGCTTTCTTT . . TRBJ1-1 TRBV6-8 12
CASSQGPRDVLTF TGTGCCAGCAGTCAGGGACCTCGGGACGTCCTGACTTTC . . TRBJ2-6 TRBV6-2/TRBV6-3 13
CAISEPPIGGTNEQFF TGTGCCATCAGTGAGCCCCCCATCGGGGGGACGAATGAGCAGTTCTTC TRBD2 . TRBJ2-1 TRBV10-3 16
CASSWNPGVRETQYF TGTGCCAGCAGCTGGAATCCAGGGGTCCGGGAGACCCAGTACTTC . . TRBJ2-5 TRBV11-2 15
CASSYGQTNTEAFF TGTGCCAGCAGTTATGGACAGACTAACACTGAAGCTTTCTTT . many TRBJ1-1 TRBV6-5 14
CASSQELAGVDEQYF TGCGCCAGCAGCCAAGAACTAGCGGGAGTCGACGAGCAGTACTTC TRBD2 many TRBJ2-7 TRBV4-3 15
CASSPDLNYGYTF TGTGCCAGTAGTCCAGACTTAAACTATGGCTACACCTTC . few TRBJ1-2 TRBV7-2 13
CASAKDYGRAQETQYF TGTGCCAGCGCAAAGGACTACGGGAGGGCTCAAGAGACCCAGTACTTC TRBD2 . TRBJ2-5 TRBV6-2/TRBV6-3 16
CASSFGRASSGANVLTF TGTGCCAGCAGCTTTGGCAGGGCGAGCTCTGGGGCCAACGTCCTGACTTTC . . TRBJ2-6 TRBV7-3 17
CASRESNQPQHF TGTGCCAGCAGAGAAAGCAATCAGCCCCAGCATTTT . . TRBJ1-5 TRBV6-2/TRBV6-3 12
CATSSALRVEQFF TGTGCCACCAGCAGCGCCCTCCGCGTCGAGCAGTTCTTC . few TRBJ2-1 TRBV15 13
CASSQGTGDFTEAFF TGCGCCAGCAGCCAAGGGACAGGGGATTTCACTGAAGCTTTCTTT TRBD1 . TRBJ1-1 TRBV4-1 15
CASSQDRELYEQYF TGTGCCAGCAGCCAAGATCGGGAGCTCTACGAGCAGTACTTC . . TRBJ2-7 TRBV3-1 14
CSATTLGGISETQYF TGCAGTGCTACTACGTTGGGGGGAATTTCAGAGACCCAGTACTTC . . TRBJ2-5 TRBV20-1 15
CASSPRTAARSYNEQFF TGTGCCAGCAGCCCCAGGACGGCGGCCCGCTCCTACAATGAGCAGTTCTTC . . TRBJ2-1 TRBV7-2 17
CASKITVRSSYEQYF TGTGCCAGCAAGATTACGGTGAGAAGTTCCTACGAGCAGTACTTC . many TRBJ2-7 TRBV6-5 15
CASSPPSGKGAYNEQFF TGTGCCAGCAGCCCTCCTAGCGGGAAGGGCGCCTACAATGAGCAGTTCTTC TRBD2 few TRBJ2-1 TRBV11-1 17
CSAHANSGKNIQYF TGCAGTGCCCACGCAAACAGCGGTAAAAACATTCAGTACTTC . once TRBJ2-4 TRBV20-1 14
CSARDLRRSSYEQYF TGCAGTGCTAGAGATCTCCGCAGGAGCTCCTACGAGCAGTACTTC . few TRBJ2-7 TRBV20-1 15
CASSLEAGRGDSPLHF TGTGCCAGCAGCTTGGAGGCAGGCCGTGGAGATTCACCCCTCCACTTT . . TRBJ1-6 TRBV5-5 16
CASSFRVGGNNEQFF TGTGCCAGCAGCTTTCGAGTGGGGGGAAACAATGAGCAGTTCTTC . . TRBJ2-1 TRBV11-3 15
CASRPGLPRETQYF TGTGCCAGCAGACCAGGACTGCCCAGGGAGACCCAGTACTTC . . TRBJ2-5 TRBV7-2 14
CATSDPGGVVETQYF TGTGCCACCAGTGATCCGGGAGGGGTAGTAGAGACCCAGTACTTC TRBD2 few TRBJ2-5 TRBV24-1 15
CASSLAPGRSETQYF TGTGCCAGCAGTTTAGCGCCAGGACGTAGTGAGACCCAGTACTTC . few TRBJ2-5 TRBV12-3/TRBV12-4 15
CASSAFGTLGTYEQYF TGTGCCAGCAGTGCGTTCGGAACGCTAGGGACTTACGAGCAGTACTTC . . TRBJ2-7 TRBV2 16
CAWSGGLVGNEQFF TGTGCCTGGAGTGGGGGACTAGTTGGCAATGAGCAGTTCTTC TRBD2 . TRBJ2-1 TRBV30 14
CASTRDRNYGYTF TGTGCCAGCACCCGGGACAGGAACTATGGCTACACCTTC TRBD1 many TRBJ1-2 TRBV6-5 13
CSGTAQETQYF TGCAGCGGGACAGCCCAAGAGACCCAGTACTTC . many TRBJ2-5 TRBV29-1 11
CASNTPGQGLETQYF TGTGCCAGCAATACTCCGGGACAGGGACTAGAGACCCAGTACTTC TRBD1 once TRBJ2-5 TRBV28 15
CAWSVGAEQFF TGTGCCTGGAGTGTAGGGGCTGAGCAGTTCTTC . few TRBJ2-1 TRBV30 11
CASSLDRDSYYGYTF TGTGCCAGCAGCTTGGATCGGGACAGCTACTATGGCTACACCTTC TRBD1 . TRBJ1-2 TRBV5-8 15
CASSSVGSGANVLTF TGTGCCAGCAGTTCTGTGGGCTCTGGGGCCAACGTCCTGACTTTC . many TRBJ2-6 TRBV6-6 15
CSADRAGRADTQYF TGCAGCGCCGACAGGGCAGGCCGGGCAGATACGCAGTATTTT TRBD1 few TRBJ2-3 TRBV29-1 14
CSVEDRVKLFF TGCAGCGTTGAAGATCGGGTGAAACTGTTTTTT . few TRBJ1-4 TRBV29-1 11
CSVQPLNEKLFF TGCAGTGTCCAGCCCCTTAATGAAAAACTGTTTTTT . . TRBJ1-4 TRBV20-1 12
CASSPRRWGSNQPQHF TGTGCCAGCAGCCCGAGGCGCTGGGGGAGCAATCAGCCCCAGCATTTT . . TRBJ1-5 TRBV7-6 16
CASSSPGVWNIQYF TGTGCCAGCAGCTCCCCCGGGGTTTGGAACATTCAGTACTTC . . TRBJ2-4 TRBV7-9 14
CASHRVAGETQYF TGTGCCAGCCACAGGGTCGCGGGTGAGACCCAGTACTTC . few TRBJ2-5 TRBV6-2/TRBV6-3 13
CASSSRDREIGEQFF TGTGCCAGCAGCTCCCGGGACAGGGAGATAGGAGAGCAGTTCTTC TRBD1 . TRBJ2-1 TRBV7-9 15
CASSLVGQEQFF TGCGCAAGCAGCTTGGTTGGGCAGGAGCAGTTCTTC . . TRBJ2-1 TRBV5-1 12
CSASPTEPTKQYF TGCAGTGCTAGCCCGACAGAACCTACGAAGCAGTACTTC . few TRBJ2-5 TRBV20-1 13
CASSLWTSGTQETQYF TGTGCCAGCAGTTTGTGGACTAGCGGGACGCAAGAGACCCAGTACTTC TRBD2 . TRBJ2-5 TRBV12-3/TRBV12-4 16
CSAKEGDYSNQPQHF TGCAGTGCCAAGGAGGGAGATTATAGCAATCAGCCCCAGCATTTT . . TRBJ1-5 TRBV20-1 15
CSVGEGPETQYF TGCAGCGTTGGGGAGGGGCCAGAGACCCAGTACTTC TRBD2 . TRBJ2-5 TRBV29-1 12